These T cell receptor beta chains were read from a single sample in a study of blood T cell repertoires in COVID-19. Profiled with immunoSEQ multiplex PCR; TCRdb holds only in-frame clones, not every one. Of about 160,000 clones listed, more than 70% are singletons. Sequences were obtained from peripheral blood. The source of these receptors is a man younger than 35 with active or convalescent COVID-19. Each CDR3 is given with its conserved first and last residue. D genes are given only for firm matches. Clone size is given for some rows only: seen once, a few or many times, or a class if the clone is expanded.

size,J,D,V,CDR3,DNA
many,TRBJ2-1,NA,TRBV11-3,CASSLDFRLDEQFF,TGTGCCAGCAGCTTAGATTTCAGGCTCGATGAGCAGTTCTTC
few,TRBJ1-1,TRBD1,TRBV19,CASSLGTGLNTEAFF,TGTGCCAGTAGTTTGGGGACAGGCTTGAACACTGAAGCTTTCTTT
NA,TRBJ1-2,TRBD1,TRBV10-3,CAIRDRVSSGYTF,TGTGCCATCAGAGACAGGGTCTCGAGCGGCTACACCTTC
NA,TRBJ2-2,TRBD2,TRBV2,CASGGLAYGELFF,TGTGCCAGCGGGGGACTAGCCTACGGGGAGCTGTTTTTT
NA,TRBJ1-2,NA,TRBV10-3,CAISVPGPRNYGYTF,TGTGCCATCAGTGTTCCGGGTCCCCGTAACTATGGCTACACCTTC
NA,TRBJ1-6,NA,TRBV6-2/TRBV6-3,CASSYTQDNNSPLHF,TGTGCCAGCAGTTACACCCAGGACAATAATTCACCCCTCCACTTT
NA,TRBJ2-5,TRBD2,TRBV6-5,CASSYRTSGGQETQYF,TGTGCCAGCAGTTACCGGACTAGCGGGGGGCAAGAGACCCAGTACTTC
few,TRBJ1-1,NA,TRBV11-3,CASSANRDGRAFF,TGTGCCAGCAGCGCCAACAGGGATGGTCGTGCTTTCTTT
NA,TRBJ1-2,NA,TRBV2,CASRAVLYGDGYTF,TGTGCCAGCAGAGCGGTCCTTTACGGCGATGGCTACACCTTC
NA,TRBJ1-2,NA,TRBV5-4,CASSSQGQANYGYTF,TGTGCCAGCAGCTCCCAGGGGCAGGCGAACTATGGCTACACCTTC
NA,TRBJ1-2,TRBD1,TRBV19,CASSMGDRAYGYTF,TGTGCCAGTAGTATGGGTGACAGGGCCTATGGCTACACCTTC
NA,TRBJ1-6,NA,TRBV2,CASSEDRVVSPLHF,TGTGCCAGCAGTGAAGACAGGGTGGTCTCACCCCTCCACTTT
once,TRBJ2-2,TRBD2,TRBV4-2,CASSRATSGGLTGELFF,TGTGCCAGCAGCCGAGCGACTAGCGGGGGGCTCACCGGGGAGCTGTTTTTT
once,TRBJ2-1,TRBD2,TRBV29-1,CSVAGTSGPISYNEQFF,TGCAGCGTGGCCGGGACTAGCGGGCCAATCTCCTACAATGAGCAGTTCTTC
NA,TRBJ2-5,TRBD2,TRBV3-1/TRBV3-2,CASSYGRGGAKETQYF,TGTGCCAGCAGTTACGGACGGGGGGGCGCTAAAGAGACCCAGTACTTC
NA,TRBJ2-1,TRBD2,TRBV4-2,CASSQASGSINEQFF,TGTGCCAGCAGCCAAGCGAGCGGGAGTATCAATGAGCAGTTCTTC
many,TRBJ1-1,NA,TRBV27,CASSPGRVNTEAFF,TGTGCCAGCAGCCCTGGTAGAGTGAACACTGAAGCTTTCTTT
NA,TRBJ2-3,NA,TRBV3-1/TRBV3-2,CASSRDLAIEDTQYF,TGTGCCAGCAGCCGTGACTTAGCCATCGAGGATACGCAGTATTTT
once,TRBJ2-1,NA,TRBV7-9,CASSLAGSKYNEQFF,TGTGCCAGCAGCTTAGCGGGTAGCAAGTACAATGAGCAGTTCTTC
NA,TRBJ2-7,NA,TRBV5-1,CASSSSGSYEQYF,TGCGCCAGCAGCTCCTCGGGCTCCTACGAGCAGTACTTC
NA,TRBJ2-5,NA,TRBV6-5,CASRPGSGWQETQYF,TGTGCCAGCAGGCCGGGTAGCGGATGGCAAGAGACCCAGTACTTC
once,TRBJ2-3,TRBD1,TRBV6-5,CATNRGHTDTQYF,TGTGCCACCAACAGGGGCCACACAGATACGCAGTATTTT
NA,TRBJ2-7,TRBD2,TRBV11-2,CASSLLKAGLTYEQYF,TGTGCCAGCAGCCTGCTAAAAGCGGGGCTGACCTACGAGCAGTACTTC
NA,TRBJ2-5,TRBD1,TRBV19,CASSIEFTGGRETQYF,TGTGCCAGTAGTATAGAATTTACAGGGGGCCGGGAGACCCAGTACTTC
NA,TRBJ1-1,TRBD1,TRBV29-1,CSVWGTAKAFF,TGCAGCGTTTGGGGGACAGCCAAAGCTTTCTTT
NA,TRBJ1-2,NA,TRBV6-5,CASRRQPVGYTF,TGTGCCAGCAGAAGACAGCCCGTGGGCTACACCTTC
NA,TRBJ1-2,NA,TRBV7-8,CASSLAQSTNYGYTF,TGTGCCAGCAGCTTAGCACAGAGCACTAACTATGGCTACACCTTC
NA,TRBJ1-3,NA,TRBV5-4,CASSLDRAGNTIYF,TGTGCCAGCAGCTTGGACAGGGCTGGAAACACCATATATTTT
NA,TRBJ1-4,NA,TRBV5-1,CASSWTAATNEKLFF,TGCGCCAGCAGCTGGACAGCAGCAACTAATGAAAAACTGTTTTTT
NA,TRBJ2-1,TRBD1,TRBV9,CASSPQGDRQYNEQFF,TGTGCCAGCAGCCCCCAGGGGGACAGGCAATACAATGAGCAGTTCTTC
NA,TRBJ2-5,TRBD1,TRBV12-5,CASGFRTGYQETQYF,TGTGCTAGTGGTTTTCGGACAGGATATCAAGAGACCCAGTACTTC
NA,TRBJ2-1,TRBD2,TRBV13,CASSLGGGSYNEQFF,TGTGCCAGCAGCCTAGGCGGGGGCTCCTACAATGAGCAGTTCTTC
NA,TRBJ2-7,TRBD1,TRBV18,CASSPRQGAAYEQYF,TGTGCCAGCTCACCTCGCCAGGGGGCGGCCTACGAGCAGTACTTC
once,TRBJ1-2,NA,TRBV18,CASSPGQNYGYTF,TGTGCCAGCTCACCAGGACAAAACTATGGCTACACCTTC
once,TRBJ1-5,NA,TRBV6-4,CASSEEDRQPQHF,TGTGCCAGCAGTGAAGAGGATCGGCAGCCCCAGCATTTT
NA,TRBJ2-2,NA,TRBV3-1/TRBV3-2,CASSQVVPGELFF,TGTGCCAGCAGCCAAGTAGTGCCCGGGGAGCTGTTTTTT
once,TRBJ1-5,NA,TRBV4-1,CASSQDMQASNQPQHF,TGCGCCAGCAGCCAAGATATGCAGGCCTCCAATCAGCCCCAGCATTTT
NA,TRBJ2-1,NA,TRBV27,CASSLRGGEQFF,TGTGCCAGCAGTTTGCGGGGCGGTGAGCAGTTCTTC